Below, 17 T cell receptor beta chains from the same sample are listed, as sequenced in a study of T cells in Graves' hyperthyroidism and ophthalmopathy. Researchers amplified the TCR beta CDR3 regions from RNA transcripts. When the TCR CDR3 underwent first-round RT-PCR, the HTBI primer set was used. TCRdb passed the multiplex PCR reads through MiXCR, listing each CDR3 protein once. The sample contains some 270,000 distinct CDR3 sequences, roughly 15% of which appear only once. Sequenced material: blood. These receptors were taken from a woman between 25 and 40 years old with Graves' hyperthyroidism that later progressed to Graves' ophthalmopathy.

This clonotype was picked up many times. The gene calls are TRBV11-2 and TRBJ1-1; D uncertain. The V gene's germline CDR1 is SGHAT and CDR2 FQNNGV. Trimming cost V 1 base and J 5 bases, with 11 bases left between them. The CDR3 length is 14 residues. CDR3 region: CASSLVSRGTEAFF. The CDR3 DNA is TGTGCCAGCAGCTTAGTATCCCGAGGTACTGAAGCTTTCTTT.

This clonotype was counted a few times. The CDR3 sequence is CASSSGYGTPNEQFF. The CDR3 DNA follows: TGTGCCAGTAGTTCGGGCTACGGGACACCCAATGAGCAGTTCTTC. The genes are TRBV19 and TRBJ2-1, with a possible D match to TRBD1 (6 bases). There are 15 residues in the CDR3. Germline CDR1 LNHDA, CDR2 SQIVND (reference sequence). V lost 5 bases and J 6 bases, leaving 17 bases between the germline ends.

This clonotype was seen repeatedly, ten times or more. J is TRBJ2-5 and V is TRBV12-5; 10 bases are a match to TRBD1. J was trimmed by 5 bases and V by 5 bases; bases with no gene match: 2. The germline gives CDR1 LGHNT, CDR2 FRNRAP. The CDR3 consists of 13 residues. This CDR3 reads CASGRTGGETQYF. The CDR3 nucleotides are TGTGCTAGTGGTCGGACAGGGGGGGAGACCCAGTACTTC.

This clonotype was found many times. The V call is TRBV24-1, the J call TRBJ2-2; D is uncertain. The CDR3 runs 14 residues. Germline V gene lookup returns CDR1 KGHDR and CDR2 SFDVKD. Trimming took off 3 bases at V and 7 bases at J, with 11 bases between the two ends. The CDR3 protein is CATSDMGFYGELFF. For the CDR3, the DNA is TGTGCCACCAGTGATATGGGGTTTTACGGGGAGCTGTTTTTT.

In this sample, this clonotype turned up many times. CDR3 sequence reads: CSAAGGAITEAFF. CDR3 coding DNA: TGCAGCGCTGCGGGGGGAGCAATCACTGAAGCTTTCTTT. This chain joins TRBV29-1 and TRBJ1-1; tentative D call: TRBD1 (5 bases). Germline V CDR1 and CDR2: SQVTM, ANQGSEA. The V gene lost 7 bases and the J gene lost 4 bases, with 16 bases spanning the gap. The length of the CDR3 is 13 residues. Full variable domain (rest looked up from reference TRBV29-1 and TRBJ1-1): SAVISQKPSRDICQRGTSLTIQCQVDSQVTMMFWYRQQPGQSLTLIATANQGSEATYESGFVIDKFPISRPNLTFSTLTVSNMSPEDSSIYLCSAAGGAITEAFFGQGTRLTVV.

This clonotype was observed a handful of times. The chain has TRBV6-5 and TRBJ1-2; no firm D call. Germline V gene lookup returns CDR1 MNHEY and CDR2 SVGAGI. Trimming stripped 0 bases from V and 8 bases from J, with 7 bases between. The CDR3 has 12 residues. The CDR3 region is CASSYSVRGYTF. Here the CDR3 DNA reads TGTGCCAGCAGTTACTCGGTGAGGGGCTACACCTTC.

This clonotype was picked up many times. The rearrangement uses TRBV12-3 or TRBV12-4 and TRBJ2-5; 8 positions agree with TRBD1. J gave up 1 base and V 5 bases, and 6 bases lay outside the gene matches. The CDR3 extends over 15 amino acids. CDR3 sequence reads: CASSMTGDLQETQYF. The CDR3, as DNA: TGTGCCAGCAGTATGACAGGGGACCTCCAAGAGACCCAGTACTTC.

This clonotype was seen repeatedly, ten times or more. The CDR3 is CASSFGREGAEAFF. CDR3 in DNA: TGTGCCAGCAGCTTTGGCAGGGAGGGTGCTGAAGCTTTCTTT. The rearrangement joins TRBV7-6 to TRBJ1-1; TRBD1 is a possible D gene (5 bases). There are 14 residues in the CDR3. CDR1 and CDR2 (germline): SGHVS, FNYEAQ. Trimming cost V 3 bases and J 6 bases, with 14 bases left between them.

This clonotype was observed at least ten times. The chain recombines TRBV20-1 with TRBJ2-1, with 10 bases matching TRBD2. V shed 5 bases, J shed 6 bases, and the junction held 1 base outside the gene matches. Per the germline V gene, CDR1 is DFQATT and CDR2 is SNEGSKA (reference sequence). The CDR3 consists of 12 residues. The CDR3 DNA sequence: TGCAGTGCTCTAGCGGGGGCCAATGAGCAGTTCTTC. This translates into CSALAGANEQFF.

This clonotype was seen repeatedly, ten times or more. The rearrangement joins TRBV2 to TRBJ2-3; 9 positions match TRBD2. This CDR3 has 18 amino acids. The ends lost 3 bases at V and 5 bases at J; junction bases unmatched: 15. Germline CDR1 is SNHLY and CDR2 is FYNNEI. CDR3 DNA sequence: TGTGCCAGCAGTGACCCCTCCGCAGCGGGAGGCCGGCTAGATACGCAGTATTTT. It yields the protein CASSDPSAAGGRLDTQYF.

This clonotype was counted at least ten times. V and J are TRBV30 and TRBJ1-4, with TRBD1 as a possible D gene (6 bases). Germline V gives CDR1 GTSNPN, CDR2 SVGIG (reference sequence). CDR3 size: 16 residues. The V and J ends lost 0 bases and 8 bases respectively, with 19 bases between them. CDR3 sequence: CAWSVRGQGLQEKLFF. The CDR3 DNA reads as TGTGCCTGGAGTGTACGCGGCCAGGGGCTTCAAGAAAAACTGTTTTTT. The whole variable domain, filled in from reference TRBV30 and TRBJ1-4, reads SQTIHQWPATLVQPVGSPLSLECTVEGTSNPNLYWYRQAAGRGLQLLFYSVGIGQISSEVPQNLSASRPQDRQFILSSKKLLLSDSGFYLCAWSVRGQGLQEKLFFGSGTQLSVL.

This clonotype was observed at least ten times. The chain links TRBV18 to TRBJ2-3; 8 nucleotides match TRBD2. Germline trimming cut 0 bases from V and 1 base from J; bases unmatched to any gene: 9. The CDR3 loop spans 18 amino acids. CDR1 and CDR2 from the germline V gene are KGHSH and LQKENI. Here the CDR3 reads CASSPPTGGEVGTDTQYF. The CDR3 nucleotides are TGTGCCAGCTCACCACCTACGGGAGGGGAGGTGGGCACAGATACGCAGTATTTT.

The V call is TRBV6-2 or TRBV6-3, the J call TRBJ1-2, with a weak D call TRBD1 (5 bases). The V and J ends lost 5 bases and 7 bases respectively, with 17 bases between them. Germline V gene data show CDR1 as MNHEY and CDR2 as SVGEGT. The CDR3 totals 14 residues. The DNA of the CDR3 is TGTGCCAGCAGTCGGATAGGGGCAGCGGTTGGCTACACCTTC. It yields the protein CASSRIGAAVGYTF.

This clonotype was seen repeatedly, ten times or more. One junction end disagrees with the germline gene, perhaps due to a read error. This rearrangement joins TRBV6-1 to TRBJ1-1; D perhaps matches TRBD1 (6 bases). Germline V lookup: CDR1 MNHNS, CDR2 SASEGT. This CDR3 region has 15 residues. The CDR3 sequence is CVSRLEGQTNTEAFF. Here the CDR3 DNA reads TGTGTCAGCAGGCTAGAAGGACAGACGAACACTGAAGCTTTCTTT.

The chain employs TRBV27 and TRBJ2-5; weak D call: TRBD2 (6 bases). The CDR3 runs 14 residues. V was cut by 9 bases and J by 4 bases, with 18 bases left in between. The germline V gene encodes CDR1 MNHEY and CDR2 SMNVEV (reference sequence). The CDR3 reads CASVGTGAGETQYF. The CDR3 DNA is TGTGCCAGTGTTGGGACGGGAGCGGGAGAGACCCAGTACTTC.

This chain joins TRBV6-4 and TRBJ2-2, with 9 bases aligning to TRBD2. The germline V gene encodes CDR1 MRHNA and CDR2 SNTAGT. CDR3 size: 15 residues. The ends lost 3 bases at V and 3 bases at J; junction bases unmatched: 2. For the CDR3, the DNA is TGTGCCAGCAGTGATAGGACTAGCGACACCGGGGAGCTGTTTTTT. This codes for CASSDRTSDTGELFF.

The gene calls are TRBV19 and TRBJ2-7; 7 bases are shared with TRBD1. This CDR3 comprises 16 residues. The junction had 14 bases not matched to a gene; V was cut back by 5 bases and J by 4 bases. Per germline, CDR1 LNHDA and CDR2 SQIVND (reference sequence). The CDR3 DNA reads TGTGCCAGTAGTCCCTACTTCCGACAGGGAAGTTACGAGCAGTACTTC. Protein product: CASSPYFRQGSYEQYF.